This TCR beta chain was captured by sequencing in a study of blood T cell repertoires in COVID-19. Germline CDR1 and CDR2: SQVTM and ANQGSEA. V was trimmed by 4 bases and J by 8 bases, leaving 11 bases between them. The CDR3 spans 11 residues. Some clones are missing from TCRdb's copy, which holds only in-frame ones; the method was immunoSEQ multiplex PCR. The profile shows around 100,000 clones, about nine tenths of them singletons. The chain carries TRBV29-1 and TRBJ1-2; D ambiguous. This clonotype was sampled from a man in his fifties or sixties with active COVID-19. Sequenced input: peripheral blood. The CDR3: CSVGRSSGYTF. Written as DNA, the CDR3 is TGCAGCGTTGGGAGGTCCTCGGGCTACACCTTC.